A single sample gave rise to the 17 T cell receptor beta chains below, sequenced in a study of T-cell reconstitution after alpha-beta-depleted transplantation in children. Unique molecular identifiers were incorporated into the prepared TCRbeta library. TCRdb re-analysed the PCR reads in MiXCR, keeping a single row per CDR3 protein. Of about 360,000 distinct CDR3 sequences listed, more than 10% are singletons. This material consisted of PBMCs, taken from the stem cell graft. The receptors here all came from a human donor who donated a stem cell graft to a child with Fanconi anemia.

This sequence joins TRBV7-2 and TRBJ2-3, with 10 bases lining up with TRBD2. Germline trimming cut 3 bases from V and 4 bases from J; bases unmatched to any gene: 7. CDR1 and CDR2 (germline): SGHTA, FQGNSA. This CDR3 has 16 amino acids. CDR3 sequence (DNA): TGTGCCAGCAGCTTCGTTAGCGGGGGGTTTTCAGATACGCAGTATTTT. This codes for CASSFVSGGFSDTQYF.

About this clonotype itself: A much larger clone is a single base away; this may be a read error. The chain links TRBV9 to TRBJ1-2, with 7 positions matching TRBD1. This CDR3 is built from 15 residues. The germline CDR1 and CDR2 sequences are SGDLS and YYNGEE. The CDR3: CAGSVANRGDYGYTF. In DNA form, the CDR3 reads TGTGCCGGCAGCGTCGCAAACAGGGGAGACTATGGCTACACCTTC.

The genes are TRBV7-2 and TRBJ1-2; D is unresolved. Germline lookup yields CDR1 SGHTA and CDR2 FQGNSA. With 5 bases removed from V and 4 bases from J, the gap between germline ends came to 20 bases. The CDR3 sequence is 16 residues long. The CDR3 loop reads CASSQTSASPTYGYTF. In nucleotides, the CDR3 is TGTGCCAGCAGCCAGACGTCGGCCTCTCCCACCTATGGCTACACCTTC.

The chain joins TRBV2 to TRBJ2-5; a possible D gene is TRBD1 (5 bases). Trimming left V 9 bases short and J 7 bases short, with 18 bases between. The CDR3 spans 13 residues. The germline gives CDR1 SNHLY, CDR2 FYNNEI. This CDR3 reads CASLAVPRGTQYF. CDR3 DNA: TGTGCCAGTCTGGCGGTCCCAAGGGGGACCCAGTACTTC.

This clonotype showed up just a few times. J is TRBJ2-3 and V is TRBV7-8; a possible D gene is TRBD2 (5 bases). V gave up 6 bases and J gave up 6 bases, with 13 bases separating them. The CDR3 is 13 residues long. The germline V gene encodes CDR1 SGHVS and CDR2 FQNEAQ. CDR3 bases: TGTGCCAGCAGGGGAGTTTGGGGTGATACGCAGTATTTT. Translating gives CASRGVWGDTQYF.

This clonotype was detected only a few times. The rearrangement joins TRBV11-2 to TRBJ2-7; unclear D gene. V was clipped by 3 bases and J by 2 bases, with 8 bases between them. The CDR3 is 13 amino acids. Germline values: CDR1 SGHAT, CDR2 FQNNGV. Written as DNA, the CDR3 is TGTGCCAGCAGCTTGCTGCCAGCCTACGAGCAGTACGTC. This translates into CASSLLPAYEQYV.

This clonotype was counted many times. CDR3 sequence (DNA): TGCGCCAGCAGCTTGCAGGGGGCAAACAATGAGCAGTTCTTC. The encoded protein is CASSLQGANNEQFF. J is TRBJ2-1 and V is TRBV5-1; 8 bases align to TRBD1. The length of the CDR3 is 14 residues. Looked up from germline, CDR1 is SGHRS and CDR2 is YFSETQ. Trimming removed 1 base from V and 5 bases from J; junction bases left unmatched: 2.

This clonotype has a count of ten or more. This chain uses TRBV9 with TRBJ2-4, with no clear D. The CDR3 has 16 amino acids. V was cut by 0 bases and J by 8 bases, with 18 bases left in between. The V gene's germline CDR1 is SGDLS and CDR2 YYNGEE. CDR3 DNA sequence: TGTGCCAGCAGCGTAGATGGTCGGCCGCGTGGTGACATTCAGTACTTC. Protein product: CASSVDGRPRGDIQYF.

V usage is TRBV5-1 and J usage is TRBJ1-1; D gene unclear. This CDR3 comprises 14 residues. V lost 3 bases, J lost 0 bases, and 9 bases lay in between. Germline assignment: CDR1 SGHRS and CDR2 YFSETQ. Here the CDR3 DNA reads TGCGCCAGCAGCTGGGCCACATTGAACACTGAAGCTTTCTTT. This codes for CASSWATLNTEAFF.

This clonotype was seen more than once but under ten times. The chain joins TRBV24-1 to TRBJ2-1, with 8 nucleotides matching TRBD2. Germline V gene lookup returns CDR1 KGHDR and CDR2 SFDVKD. J gave up 8 bases and V 2 bases, and 4 bases lay outside the gene matches. CDR3 length: 14 residues. The CDR3 DNA follows: TGTGCCACCAGTGATTCAGCGGGGGCGCATGAGCAGTTCTTC. The encoded protein is CATSDSAGAHEQFF.

The V call is TRBV6-4, the J call TRBJ2-1; unclear D gene. Germline CDR1 is MRHNA and CDR2 is SNTAGT. V lost 2 bases and J lost 4, with 6 bases in between. There are 13 residues in the CDR3. The CDR3 protein is CASSDGRYNEQFF. The CDR3 nucleotides are TGTGCCAGCAGTGACGGGCGTTACAATGAGCAGTTCTTC.

This clonotype has ten or more counts. The chain is built from TRBV5-1 and TRBJ2-7; D is undetermined. Looked up from germline, CDR1 is SGHRS and CDR2 is YFSETQ. This CDR3 is 10 amino acids long. With 5 bases removed from V and 7 bases from J, the gap between germline ends came to 7 bases. DNA for the CDR3: TGCGCCAGCAGTTGGATTGAGCAGTACGTC. This gives the protein CASSWIEQYV.

This chain joins TRBV30 and TRBJ2-3, with 9 bases aligning to TRBD2. The CDR3 extends over 14 amino acids. J gave up 1 base and V 3 bases, and 2 bases lay outside the gene matches. Germline CDR1 and CDR2: GTSNPN and SVGIG (reference sequence). The CDR3 spells CAWRKRGGTDTQYF. The DNA of the CDR3 is TGTGCCTGGAGAAAGCGGGGGGGCACAGATACGCAGTATTTT.

The rearrangement uses TRBV6-2 or TRBV6-3 and TRBJ2-2; 10 bases fit TRBD2. Germline CDR1 MNHEY, CDR2 SVGEGT. This CDR3 has 17 amino acids. The trim removed 7 bases at V and 4 bases at J, leaving 12 bases unmatched. In DNA, the CDR3 is TGTGCCAGCATCCGGGGGCGGACTAGCGGATTCACCGGGGAGCTGTTTTTT. Translation: CASIRGRTSGFTGELFF.

This chain links TRBV10-3 with TRBJ2-5, with D tentatively TRBD2 (6 bases). Germline assignment: CDR1 ENHRY and CDR2 SYGVKD. The CDR3 extends over 12 amino acids. The V end was cut by 8 bases, the J end by 1 base, with 8 bases between. The CDR3 DNA follows: TGTGCCATCTCCGGGGGCCAAGAGACCCAGTACTTC. Translated, it gives CAISGGQETQYF.

The sample holds a few counts of this clonotype. V gene TRBV29-1 combines with J gene TRBJ2-7; D is unresolved. The CDR3 length is 13 residues. Germline values: CDR1 SQVTM, CDR2 ANQGSEA. V lost 4 bases and J lost 5, with 15 bases in between. CDR3: CSVGLPLGHEQYF. DNA of the CDR3: TGCAGCGTTGGGTTACCCCTCGGGCACGAGCAGTACTTC.

This clonotype was found a few times. The chain is built from TRBV11-2 and TRBJ2-7, with a weak D call TRBD1 (6 bases). CDR1 and CDR2 from the germline V gene are SGHAT and FQNNGV. The CDR3 is 14 residues long. Between the trimmed V and J ends, which lost 2 bases and 1 base, there was a span of 9 bases. CDR3 protein: CASSLQGGSYEQYF. In DNA, the CDR3 is TGTGCCAGCAGCTTACAAGGGGGATCCTACGAGCAGTACTTC.